This entry concerns a single T cell receptor (beta chain). Its specific antigen is unknown. No base qualities exist here, and no much larger clone lies one base off it. This sample was taken from a study of T-cell reconstitution after alpha-beta-depleted transplantation in children (dated by TCRdb to the mid-2010s). Broadly, across the study: Using TCR repertoire profiling, the study quantitatively followed how T-cell immune reconstitution unfolded in children after TCRalphabeta/CD19-depleted allogeneic hematopoietic cell transplantation.

The library was generated by PCR. Sequencing relied on an Illumina HiSeq 2500. TCR library preparation used molecular barcoding, with unique molecular identifiers applied to normalize quantification of the TCRbeta repertoire. Clones were called with MiXCR by TCRdb after fastp trimmed the public reads at Q25, and only in-frame beta chains were retained. Each entry is one CDR3 protein sequence, shown with its most common DNA and genes. The sample has around 340,000 distinct CDR3 sequences on record, more than 10% of them singletons. The ten largest clones capture 3.5% to 4.5% of the sample. The CDR3 goes from the cysteine to the phenylalanine over 15 residues. The entry retains the CDR3 DNA only, 45 bases that are in frame from base 1. The junction shows trimming of 3 bases on V and 4 bases on J, and the gene matches do not reach 4 bases of it. CDR1 and CDR2 were assigned from the germline V gene (reference sequence) as MNHEY and SMNVEV.

In this chain, TRBV27 is recombined with TRBJ2-3, and 10 bases in between align with TRBD2. This receptor was identified in a human donor who donated a stem cell graft to a child with Fanconi anemia. This specimen consisted of PBMCs, obtained from the stem cell graft. The nucleotide sequence reads as follows: TGTGCCAGCAGTTTTCTAGCGGGGGAGTCAGATACGCAGTATTTT. This translates into CASSFLAGESDTQYF.